This entry lists 2 T cell receptor beta chains sequenced from one sample in a study of breast tumors, draining lymph nodes, adjacent tissues. Samples came from axillary lymph nodes draining the breast cancer. MiXCR, applied by TCRdb to the multiplex PCR reads, yields one record per CDR3 protein. The data hold more than 250,000 distinct CDR3 sequences, with about 33% observed a single time. Sequencing was done on a sample of axillary lymph node tissue. These receptors were taken from a female donor with breast cancer. Some clones in this sample may be carry-over from other donors' samples.

The rearrangement uses TRBV2 and TRBJ2-2; a possible D gene is TRBD1 (6 bases). The CDR3 totals 16 residues. Germline V gene lookup returns CDR1 SNHLY and CDR2 FYNNEI. Trimming left V 8 bases short and J 7 bases short, with 23 bases between. CDR3 DNA: TGTGCCAGCTCACCACCGAATAAACAGGGCAACGGGGAGCTGTTTTTT. Its protein product is CASSPPNKQGNGELFF.

This clonotype appeared many times. The J gene is TRBJ2-1, the V gene TRBV7-2; D remains unclear. Germline CDR1 SGHTA, CDR2 FQGNSA. The CDR3 contains 17 residues. The germline V and J ends were trimmed by 1 base and 0 bases, with 13 bases remaining between them. The CDR3 sequence: CASSLGISVSSYNEQFF. For the CDR3, the DNA is TGTGCCAGCAGCTTAGGGATTTCGGTGAGCTCCTACAATGAGCAGTTCTTC.